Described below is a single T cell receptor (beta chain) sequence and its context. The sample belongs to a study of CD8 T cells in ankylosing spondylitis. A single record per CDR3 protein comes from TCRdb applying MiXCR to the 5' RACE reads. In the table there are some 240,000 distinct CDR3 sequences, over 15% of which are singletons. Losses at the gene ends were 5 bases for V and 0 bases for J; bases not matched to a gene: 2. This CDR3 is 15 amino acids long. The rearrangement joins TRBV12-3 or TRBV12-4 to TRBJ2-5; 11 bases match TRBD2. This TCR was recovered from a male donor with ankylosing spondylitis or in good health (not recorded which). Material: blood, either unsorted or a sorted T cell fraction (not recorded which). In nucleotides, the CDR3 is TGTGCCAGCAGTCGACTAGCGGGGTACCAAGAGACCCAGTACTTC. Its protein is CASSRLAGYQETQYF.